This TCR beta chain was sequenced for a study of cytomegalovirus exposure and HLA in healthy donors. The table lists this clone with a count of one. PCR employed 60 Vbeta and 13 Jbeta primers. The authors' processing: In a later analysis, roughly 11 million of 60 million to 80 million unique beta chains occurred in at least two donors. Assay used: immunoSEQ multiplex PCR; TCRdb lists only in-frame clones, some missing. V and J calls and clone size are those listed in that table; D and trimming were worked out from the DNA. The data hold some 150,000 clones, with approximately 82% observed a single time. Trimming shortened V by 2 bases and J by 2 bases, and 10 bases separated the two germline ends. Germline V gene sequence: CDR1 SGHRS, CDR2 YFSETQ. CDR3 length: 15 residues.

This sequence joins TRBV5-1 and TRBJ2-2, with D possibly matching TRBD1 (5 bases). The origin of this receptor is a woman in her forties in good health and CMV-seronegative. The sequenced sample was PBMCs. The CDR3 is CASSFEQVNTGELFF. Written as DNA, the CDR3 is TGCGCCAGCAGCTTCGAACAGGTTAACACCGGGGAGCTGTTTTTT.